The 25 T cell receptor beta chains given below trace back to one sample, sequenced in a study of blood T cell repertoires in COVID-19. Assay: immunoSEQ multiplex PCR; the TCRdb copy retains only in-frame clones and omits some. The table lists about 310,000 clones, 87% of them singletons. The source material was peripheral blood. The receptors were sampled from a man aged 18 to 30 with active or convalescent COVID-19.

This clone is a singleton in its sample. The chain combines TRBV29-1 with TRBJ1-1; D may be TRBD1 (5 bases). V dropped 7 bases and J dropped 0 bases, with 6 bases sitting between them. Per germline, CDR1 SQVTM and CDR2 ANQGSEA. The CDR3 consists of 11 residues. CDR3 nucleotides: TGCAGCGCGACAGTGAACACTGAAGCTTTCTTT. Amino acid sequence: CSATVNTEAFF.

This clone was seen once. The chain links TRBV12-5 to TRBJ2-2; 12 positions match TRBD1. Germline assignment: CDR1 LGHNT and CDR2 FRNRAP. The CDR3 length is 17 residues. After removal of 5 bases from V and 7 bases from J, the junction contained 11 bases not matched to a gene. The CDR3 DNA reads TGTGCTAGTGGTCCACACCGGGACAGGGGGCTGGGCGGGGAGCTGTTTTTT. This gives the protein CASGPHRDRGLGGELFF.

The rearrangement uses TRBV7-9 and TRBJ1-1; possibly TRBD1 for D (6 bases). Germline lookup yields CDR1 SEHNR and CDR2 FQNEAQ (reference sequence). The CDR3 length is 16 residues. V lost 5 bases and J 1 base, leaving 17 bases between the germline ends. The DNA for the CDR3 is TGTGCCAGCAGCAATAATATTAAGACAGGGAACACTGAAGCTTTCTTT. This encodes CASSNNIKTGNTEAFF.

The V gene is TRBV7-9, the J gene TRBJ1-2; 7 nucleotides match TRBD1. Germline CDR1 is SEHNR and CDR2 is FQNEAQ (reference sequence). The V gene end was trimmed by 8 bases and the J gene end by 8 bases; junction bases not matched to a gene: 8. This CDR3 comprises 12 residues. CDR3 residues: CASGEQGSGYTF. The CDR3 coding sequence is TGTGCCAGCGGCGAACAGGGGAGCGGCTACACCTTC.

V and J are TRBV27 and TRBJ2-5, with a possible D match to TRBD1 (6 bases). In germline, CDR1 is MNHEY, CDR2 SMNVEV (reference sequence). This CDR3 has 18 amino acids. V lost 6 bases and J 3 bases, leaving 26 bases between the germline ends. The CDR3 nucleotides are TGTGCCAGCAGGGGGGCAGGCAGGTACGATTGGCGTGAAGAGACCCAGTACTTC. It codes for CASRGAGRYDWREETQYF.

V usage is TRBV2 and J usage is TRBJ1-1; 10 bases are a match to TRBD1. V shed 9 bases and J 3 bases; nucleotides not matched to a gene: 4. Germline V gives CDR1 SNHLY, CDR2 FYNNEI. The length of the CDR3 is 13 residues. The CDR3, as DNA: TGTGCCAGTGCCGGGACAGGGGACACTGAAGCTTTCTTT. This translates into CASAGTGDTEAFF.

The chain combines TRBV5-4 with TRBJ1-2; 7 bases agree with TRBD1. The CDR3 runs 13 residues. After removal of 2 bases from V and 7 bases from J, the junction contained 5 bases not matched to a gene. CDR1 is SGHNT and CDR2 is YYREEE in the germline V gene (reference sequence). The CDR3 region has the DNA TGTGCCAGCAGCTTTGACAGGGCGGGTGGCTACACCTTC. Its translation is CASSFDRAGGYTF.

This chain joins TRBV9 and TRBJ2-7, with D possibly being TRBD2 (5 bases). Trimming pared 3 bases from V and 2 bases from J, leaving 15 bases between. CDR3 size: 15 residues. Germline loops: CDR1 SGDLS, CDR2 YYNGEE. The DNA for the CDR3 is TGTGCCAGCAGCGCAACAGCGGCAGGAGCCTACGAGCAGTACTTC. Encoded protein: CASSATAAGAYEQYF.

Within the sample, this clone is medium-sized. The V and J genes are TRBV6-5 and TRBJ2-7, with D maybe TRBD1 (5 bases). Trimming removed 2 bases at V and 2 bases at J, with 10 bases between. This CDR3 spans 14 amino acids. Germline values: CDR1 MNHEY, CDR2 SVGAGI. The CDR3 nucleotides are TGTGCCAGCAGTTACAAGAACAGGACCTACGAGCAGTACTTC. This gives the protein CASSYKNRTYEQYF.

This chain connects TRBV6-2 or TRBV6-3 to TRBJ2-1; 10 bases are a match to TRBD1. CDR3 length equals 19 residues. The ends lost 4 bases at V and 0 bases at J; junction bases unmatched: 12. CDR1 and CDR2 (germline): MNHEY, SVGEGT. CDR3 sequence: CASSSVTGGSRSSYNEQFF. The CDR3 DNA is TGTGCCAGCAGTTCTGTGACAGGGGGCTCAAGGAGCTCCTACAATGAGCAGTTCTTC.

The chain links TRBV4-2 to TRBJ2-7; TRBD2 aligns across 12 bases. The V gene end was trimmed by 0 bases and the J gene end by 3 bases; junction bases not matched to a gene: 3. CDR1 and CDR2 from the germline V gene are LGHNA and YNFKEQ. There are 16 residues in the CDR3. DNA for the CDR3: TGTGCCAGCAGCCAAGAACGACTAGCGGGAGACTACGAGCAGTACTTC. Translation gives CASSQERLAGDYEQYF.

For the CDR3, the DNA is TGTGCCACAAAGTTCCGGGGACAAGGCACCGGGGAGCTGTTTTTT. As protein: CATKFRGQGTGELFF. The J gene is TRBJ2-2, the V gene TRBV6-6; D may be TRBD1 (6 bases). Trimming pared 10 bases from V and 4 bases from J, leaving 19 bases between. Germline CDR1 MNHNY, CDR2 SVGAGI (reference sequence). This CDR3 is 15 amino acids long.

This clone was recorded once. The chain recombines TRBV9 with TRBJ2-5; 8 bases are a match to TRBD2. This CDR3 has 16 residues. Germline assignment: CDR1 SGDLS and CDR2 YYNGEE. With V trimmed by 0 bases and J by 2 bases, 6 bases remained unmatched. CDR3 amino acids: CASSVGPLAAQETQYF. The CDR3 DNA sequence: TGTGCCAGCAGCGTAGGGCCACTAGCGGCTCAAGAGACCCAGTACTTC. The entire variable domain, with the rest obtained from reference TRBV9 and TRBJ2-5, is as follows: DSGVTQTPKHLITATGQRVTLRCSPRSGDLSVYWYQQSLDQGLQFLIQYYNGEERAKGNILERFSAQQFPDLHSELNLSSLELGDSALYFCASSVGPLAAQETQYFGPGTRLLVL.

The CDR3 is CASSFRGQTLNQPQHF. In DNA, the CDR3 is TGTGCCAGCAGTTTCAGGGGACAAACTTTAAATCAGCCCCAGCATTTT. The chain joins TRBV28 to TRBJ1-5; possible D gene TRBD1, 6 bases. The CDR3 is 16 residues long. Germline V gene sequence: CDR1 MDHEN, CDR2 SYDVKM. With 3 bases removed from V and 4 bases from J, the gap between germline ends came to 16 bases.

CDR3 amino acids: CASSPEAGAGANVLTF. The DNA for the CDR3 is TGTGCCAGTAGTCCAGAGGCAGGGGCTGGGGCCAACGTCCTGACTTTC. The chain links TRBV19 to TRBJ2-6, with D perhaps TRBD1 (6 bases). Trimming cost V 5 bases and J 2 bases, with 13 bases left between them. Germline-derived CDR1 and CDR2 are LNHDA and SQIVND (reference sequence). The CDR3 extends over 16 amino acids.

The chain is built from TRBV6-1 and TRBJ2-7, with 12 bases identical to TRBD2. The CDR3 is 16 residues long. Germline V gene data show CDR1 as MNHNS and CDR2 as SASEGT. The V and J ends lost 8 bases and 4 bases, in that order; junction bases with no gene match: 12. As DNA, the CDR3 is TGTGCCAGCTGTGCTAGCGGGAGGGCGACGGGGTACGAGCAGTACTTC. This gives the protein CASCASGRATGYEQYF.

The chain combines TRBV28 with TRBJ2-7, with D possibly matching TRBD2 (5 bases). Trimming pared 8 bases from V and 4 bases from J, leaving 15 bases between. The CDR3 totals 13 residues. CDR1 and CDR2 (germline): MDHEN, SYDVKM. The CDR3 nucleotides read TGTGCCAGCCAGGACTCCCGGGCTTACGAGCAGTACTTC. Its protein product is CASQDSRAYEQYF.

V usage is TRBV6-5 and J usage is TRBJ1-5, with unresolved D. The V end lost 10 bases, the J end lost 6 bases, and 13 bases lay between the germline ends. There are 12 residues in the CDR3. Per germline, CDR1 MNHEY and CDR2 SVGAGI. CDR3 DNA sequence: TGTGCCACCTTACAAACTACTCAGCCCCAGCATTTT. This translates into CATLQTTQPQHF.

V gene TRBV7-9 combines with J gene TRBJ2-7; 10 bases are shared with TRBD1. Germline V gives CDR1 SEHNR, CDR2 FQNEAQ (reference sequence). J gave up 6 bases and V 4 bases, and 6 bases lay outside the gene matches. This CDR3 is built from 14 residues. CDR3 loop: CASSSRDRGGEQYF. CDR3 DNA: TGTGCCAGCAGCTCCCGGGACAGGGGTGGCGAGCAGTACTTC.

This chain joins TRBV7-7 and TRBJ1-5; D unresolved. Germline CDR1 and CDR2: SSHAT and FNYEAQ (reference sequence). Deletions cut 5 bases from V and 1 base from J, with 15 bases between. This CDR3 has 16 residues. CDR3 bases: TGTGCCAGCAGCATAGAGTGGGCCCGAAGCAATCAGCCCCAGCATTTT. Protein: CASSIEWARSNQPQHF. Using reference TRBV7-7 and TRBJ1-5 for the parts outside the CDR3, the full variable domain is GAGVSQSPRYKVTKRGQDVTLRCDPISSHATLYWYQQALGQGPEFLTYFNYEAQPDKSGLPSDRFSAERPEGSISTLTIQRTEQRDSAMYRCASSIEWARSNQPQHFGDGTRLSIL.

The rearrangement uses TRBV5-6 and TRBJ1-1; possible D gene TRBD1, 5 bases. This CDR3 is 15 amino acids long. CDR1 and CDR2 (germline): SGHDT, YYEEEE. V lost 2 bases and J 3 bases, leaving 14 bases between the germline ends. CDR3: CASSFEGVWDTEAFF. The CDR3 region has the DNA TGTGCCAGCAGCTTTGAAGGGGTTTGGGACACTGAAGCTTTCTTT.

The chain uses TRBV19 and TRBJ2-2; 8 positions match TRBD1. There are 14 residues in the CDR3. Per the germline V gene, CDR1 is LNHDA and CDR2 is SQIVND (reference sequence). V shed 6 bases, J shed 5 bases, and the junction held 5 bases outside the gene matches. This CDR3 reads CASRRQGQTGELFF. The CDR3 DNA reads as TGTGCCAGTAGGAGACAGGGGCAGACCGGGGAGCTGTTTTTT. The variable domain in full, completed from reference TRBV19 and TRBJ2-2, reads DGGITQSPKYLFRKEGQNVTLSCEQNLNHDAMYWYRQDPGQGLRLIYYSQIVNDFQKGDIAEGYSVSREKKESFPLTVTSAQKNPTAFYLCASRRQGQTGELFFGEGSRLTVL.

The gene calls are TRBV27 and TRBJ1-1; perhaps TRBD1 as D (6 bases). The CDR3 sequence is 14 residues long. The germline CDR1 and CDR2 sequences are MNHEY and SMNVEV (reference sequence). Trimming cost V 7 bases and J 0 bases, with 12 bases left between them. The CDR3 spells CASTQDRLNTEAFF. The CDR3, as DNA: TGTGCCAGCACCCAAGACAGGCTGAACACTGAAGCTTTCTTT.

This sequence joins TRBV5-4 and TRBJ1-2; TRBD1 matches 7 bases. CDR1 is SGHNT, CDR2 YYREEE, per germline (reference sequence). This CDR3 spans 14 amino acids. The J segment lost 8 bases and the V segment lost 0 bases, leaving 7 bases of the junction unmatched. DNA of the CDR3: TGTGCCAGCAGCTTGGACAGGGGAGTTGGAGGCTACACCTTC. As protein: CASSLDRGVGGYTF.

The chain links TRBV11-2 to TRBJ1-3; no clear D. Germline V gives CDR1 SGHAT, CDR2 FQNNGV. With 3 bases removed from V and 4 bases from J, the gap between germline ends came to 10 bases. This CDR3 contains 14 residues. In DNA, the CDR3 is TGTGCCAGCAGCTTCGGGGTCCGGGGAAACACCATATATTTT. It encodes CASSFGVRGNTIYF. The whole variable domain, remainder taken from reference TRBV11-2 and TRBJ1-3, is EAGVAQSPRYKIIEKRQSVAFWCNPISGHATLYWYQQILGQGPKLLIQFQNNGVVDDSQLPKDRFSAERLKGVDSTLKIQPAKLEDSAVYLCASSFGVRGNTIYFGEGSWLTVV.